These T cell receptor beta chains were read from a single sample in a study of T cell changes during pregnancy in multiple sclerosis. The repertoire was sequenced with immunoSEQ multiplex PCR; TCRdb's copy has only in-frame clones and lacks some. The sample includes some 57,000 clones, about 90% seen only once; the top ten take 0.89%. Sequencing used peripheral blood, obtained in the first trimester of pregnancy. These TCRs come from a female donor in good health, enrolled as a control in a pregnancy study. Both conserved end residues are part of each CDR3. The D gene is left open where the match is weak. A clone size is listed for some rows: how often the clone was seen (once, few, many), or a class if it is expanded.

CASSQVLAGSQFSYNEQFF,TGCGCCAGCAGCCAAGTGCTAGCGGGATCTCAGTTTTCCTACAATGAGCAGTTCTTC,.,TRBJ2-1,TRBD2,TRBV4-3
CASSEKSGGRYEQYF,TGTGCCAGCAGTGAGAAAAGCGGGGGGAGATACGAGCAGTACTTC,once,TRBJ2-7,TRBD2,TRBV2
CASSRTGHQPQHF,TGTGCCAGCAGTAGGACAGGTCATCAGCCCCAGCATTTT,.,TRBJ1-5,TRBD1,TRBV6-5
CAISPTSMGETQYF,TGTGCCATCAGCCCGACTAGCATGGGGGAGACCCAGTACTTC,.,TRBJ2-5,TRBD2,TRBV10-3
CASSESYSGNTGELFF,TGTGCCAGCAGCGAGTCTTATAGCGGGAACACCGGGGAGCTGTTTTTT,.,TRBJ2-2,.,TRBV9
CASSFQTWVDSSNTEAFF,TGTGCCAGCAGCTTCCAAACTTGGGTGGACAGCTCGAACACTGAAGCTTTCTTT,.,TRBJ1-1,.,TRBV11-2
CASSKTGHSGANVLTF,TGTGCCAGCAGCAAGACAGGGCACTCTGGGGCCAACGTCCTGACTTTC,.,TRBJ2-6,TRBD1,TRBV7-3
CASSPRTGISGANVLTF,TGTGCCAGCAGCCCGCGGACAGGCATCTCTGGGGCCAACGTCCTGACTTTC,.,TRBJ2-6,TRBD1,TRBV5-8
CASSLGQLSYEQYF,TGCGCCAGCAGCCTGGGACAGTTATCCTACGAGCAGTACTTC,.,TRBJ2-7,TRBD1,TRBV5-1
CASSSDSYQPQHF,TGTGCCAGCAGCTCCGACAGTTATCAGCCCCAGCATTTT,.,TRBJ1-5,.,TRBV7-9
CASSFNRGPYGYTF,TGTGCCAGCAGCTTTAACAGGGGCCCCTATGGCTACACCTTC,.,TRBJ1-2,TRBD1,TRBV5-6
CASSLFGSPAGGSSGYTF,TGTGCCAGCAGCTTATTTGGCTCCCCTGCCGGAGGTTCGTCTGGCTACACCTTC,.,TRBJ1-2,.,TRBV11-3
CASSSPAGGPSNTGELFF,TGTGCCAGCAGCTCTCCAGCGGGGGGGCCCTCGAACACCGGGGAGCTGTTTTTT,.,TRBJ2-2,TRBD2,TRBV7-9
CASSERTGEKLFF,TGTGCCAGCAGCGAAAGGACAGGGGAAAAACTGTTTTTT,.,TRBJ1-4,TRBD1,TRBV7-2
CASSRGQGGYGYTF,TGTGCCAGCAGCCGGGGACAGGGCGGCTATGGCTACACCTTC,.,TRBJ1-2,TRBD1,TRBV6-6
CASSFGGDYGYTF,TGTGCCAGCAGCTTCGGCGGAGACTATGGCTACACCTTC,.,TRBJ1-2,.,TRBV11-2
CASSLQVSGQGASDGYTF,TGCGCCAGCAGCCTACAAGTCTCGGGACAGGGGGCTTCAGATGGCTACACCTTC,.,TRBJ1-2,TRBD1,TRBV4-1
CASSRYSEGSSYEQYF,TGCGCCAGCAGCCGCTATTCGGAGGGTTCATCCTACGAGCAGTACTTC,.,TRBJ2-7,.,TRBV5-1
CASSFPSTRGAEAFF,TGTGCCAGCAGCTTTCCTAGCACCCGAGGTGCTGAAGCTTTCTTT,.,TRBJ1-1,.,TRBV7-8
CASSGTEETQYF,TGTGCCAGCTCCGGGACAGAAGAGACCCAGTACTTC,.,TRBJ2-5,TRBD1,TRBV7-9
CASRPGLAGRVGEQFF,TGTGCCAGTAGGCCGGGACTAGCGGGGCGGGTCGGGGAGCAGTTCTTC,.,TRBJ2-1,TRBD2,TRBV19
CASSQSGMNYGYTF,TGCGCCAGCAGCCAAAGCGGGATGAACTATGGCTACACCTTC,.,TRBJ1-2,.,TRBV4-1
CASSFVLPGGDTEAFF,TGCGCCAGCAGTTTTGTCCTGCCGGGAGGGGACACTGAAGCTTTCTTT,.,TRBJ1-1,.,TRBV5-1
CSVDQTGVNTGELFF,TGCAGCGTTGACCAGACAGGGGTGAACACCGGGGAGCTGTTTTTT,.,TRBJ2-2,TRBD1,TRBV29-1